Listed below are T cell receptor beta chains from one sample, sequenced in a study of T cells after yellow fever vaccination. From the 5' RACE reads, TCRdb called clonotypes with MiXCR, one entry per CDR3 protein. The profile shows 280,000 or so distinct CDR3 sequences, less than 9.5% of them singletons. The sample consisted of CD4+ T cells sorted from PBMCs, taken 5 days after the yellow fever booster vaccination. The receptor source for this set is a young man who received the YFV17D yellow fever vaccine. Each CDR3 is given with its conserved first and last residue. Fields, in order: J gene, CDR3 length, D gene, V gene, clone size, CDR3 DNA, CDR3 protein. D genes are given only for firm matches. Clone size is not always given. Where it is, it says once, few, many or a class for expanded clones.

J gene: TRBJ2-2
CDR3 length: 16
D gene: -
V gene: TRBV7-9
clone size: few
CDR3 DNA: TGTGCCAGCAGCCAAGTTGGCGGCCCGCTGGGCGGGGAGCTGTTTTTT
CDR3 protein: CASSQVGGPLGGELFF

J gene: TRBJ1-5
CDR3 length: 15
D gene: TRBD1
V gene: TRBV7-9
clone size: -
CDR3 DNA: TGTGCCAGCAGCCGGGACAGTCATAGCAATCAGCCCCAGCATTTT
CDR3 protein: CASSRDSHSNQPQHF

J gene: TRBJ2-5
CDR3 length: 11
D gene: TRBD1
V gene: TRBV28
clone size: -
CDR3 DNA: TGTGCCAGTGGGACAGAGCAGACCCAGTACTTC
CDR3 protein: CASGTEQTQYF

J gene: TRBJ1-2
CDR3 length: 20
D gene: TRBD1
V gene: TRBV4-1
clone size: many
CDR3 DNA: TGCGCCAGCAGCCAACCCCAAGCCCGACAGGGAGCAGGATTTAACTATGGCTACACCTTC
CDR3 protein: CASSQPQARQGAGFNYGYTF

J gene: TRBJ2-3
CDR3 length: 15
D gene: TRBD1
V gene: TRBV6-6
clone size: -
CDR3 DNA: TGTGCCAGCGGACAACAACAGGGGGCCTCCGATACGCAGTATTTT
CDR3 protein: CASGQQQGASDTQYF

J gene: TRBJ2-5
CDR3 length: 12
D gene: -
V gene: TRBV20-1
clone size: -
CDR3 DNA: TGCAGCCCACGAGGCTTCGGGGAGACCCAGTACTTC
CDR3 protein: CSPRGFGETQYF

J gene: TRBJ1-5
CDR3 length: 15
D gene: -
V gene: TRBV2
clone size: few
CDR3 DNA: TGTGCCAGCGATCCAGAGAACTTTAGCAATCAGCCCCAGCATTTT
CDR3 protein: CASDPENFSNQPQHF

J gene: TRBJ2-3
CDR3 length: 15
D gene: TRBD1
V gene: TRBV29-1
clone size: few
CDR3 DNA: TGCAGCGTTGTGGGGGGACAGGGGCATGCAGATACGCAGTATTTT
CDR3 protein: CSVVGGQGHADTQYF

J gene: TRBJ2-7
CDR3 length: 16
D gene: TRBD2
V gene: TRBV20-1
clone size: many
CDR3 DNA: TGCAGTGCTAGAGATGCGGGGGGTCCCCCTAACTACGAGCAGTACTTC
CDR3 protein: CSARDAGGPPNYEQYF

J gene: TRBJ2-1
CDR3 length: 16
D gene: TRBD2
V gene: TRBV30
clone size: -
CDR3 DNA: TGTGCCTGGAGTACACCGGAGAGCGGGGCTTACAATGAGCAGTTCTTC
CDR3 protein: CAWSTPESGAYNEQFF

J gene: TRBJ1-2
CDR3 length: 12
D gene: -
V gene: TRBV28
clone size: -
CDR3 DNA: TGTGCCAGCATACGGGGGGGCTATGGCTACACCTTC
CDR3 protein: CASIRGGYGYTF

J gene: TRBJ1-2
CDR3 length: 13
D gene: TRBD1
V gene: TRBV20-1
clone size: few
CDR3 DNA: TGCAGTGCTAGACCGACAGGGAACTATGGCTACACCTTC
CDR3 protein: CSARPTGNYGYTF

J gene: TRBJ2-2
CDR3 length: 14
D gene: -
V gene: TRBV2
clone size: -
CDR3 DNA: TGTGCCAGCAGTGAATTACAGGGAACCGGGGAGCTGTTTTTT
CDR3 protein: CASSELQGTGELFF

J gene: TRBJ1-2
CDR3 length: 16
D gene: -
V gene: TRBV7-8
clone size: medium-sized
CDR3 DNA: TGTGCCAGCAGCCTCGGACAAGCCTGGGCTAACTATGGCTACACCTTC
CDR3 protein: CASSLGQAWANYGYTF

J gene: TRBJ2-5
CDR3 length: 12
D gene: TRBD1
V gene: TRBV20-1
clone size: -
CDR3 DNA: TGCAGTGTCGCGACAGGGCGGGAGACCCAGTACTTC
CDR3 protein: CSVATGRETQYF

J gene: TRBJ2-3
CDR3 length: 16
D gene: TRBD2
V gene: TRBV29-1
clone size: few
CDR3 DNA: TGCAGCGGGTTCTCGACTAGCGGGGGAAGCACAGATACGCAGTATTTT
CDR3 protein: CSGFSTSGGSTDTQYF

J gene: TRBJ1-6
CDR3 length: 15
D gene: -
V gene: TRBV20-1
clone size: few
CDR3 DNA: TGCAGTGCTAGAGATGTCCGGCGGAGAAATTCACCCCTCCACTTT
CDR3 protein: CSARDVRRRNSPLHF

J gene: TRBJ2-3
CDR3 length: 15
D gene: -
V gene: TRBV19
clone size: -
CDR3 DNA: TGTGCCACTAAGCTTCGAGACGGTTTCAGGGATACGCAGTATTTT
CDR3 protein: CATKLRDGFRDTQYF

J gene: TRBJ2-5
CDR3 length: 14
D gene: -
V gene: TRBV6-5
clone size: few
CDR3 DNA: TGTGCCAGCAGTTACCAAAGCTACCAAGAGACCCAGTACTTC
CDR3 protein: CASSYQSYQETQYF

J gene: TRBJ1-3
CDR3 length: 15
D gene: TRBD1
V gene: TRBV6-2/TRBV6-3
clone size: -
CDR3 DNA: TGTGCCAGCAGCCGACAGGGCTACTCTGGAAACACCATATATTTT
CDR3 protein: CASSRQGYSGNTIYF

J gene: TRBJ1-3
CDR3 length: 16
D gene: TRBD1
V gene: TRBV5-1
clone size: few
CDR3 DNA: TGCGCCAGCAGCTTTTCAGGGGGATACTCTGGAAACACCATATATTTT
CDR3 protein: CASSFSGGYSGNTIYF

J gene: TRBJ2-1
CDR3 length: 14
D gene: TRBD1
V gene: TRBV7-8
clone size: few
CDR3 DNA: TGTGCCAGCAGCCCCTACAGGGGGAACAATGAGCAGTTCTTC
CDR3 protein: CASSPYRGNNEQFF

J gene: TRBJ1-2
CDR3 length: 15
D gene: TRBD1
V gene: TRBV9
clone size: -
CDR3 DNA: TGTGCCAGCAGCGACCCCGGACAGGGAAAGTATGGCTACACCTTC
CDR3 protein: CASSDPGQGKYGYTF

J gene: TRBJ2-2
CDR3 length: 17
D gene: -
V gene: TRBV5-6
clone size: few
CDR3 DNA: TGTGCCAGCAGCGTTAAGCCAGGGTGGCGAAACACCGGGGAGCTGTTTTTT
CDR3 protein: CASSVKPGWRNTGELFF

J gene: TRBJ2-5
CDR3 length: 18
D gene: TRBD2
V gene: TRBV7-8
clone size: few
CDR3 DNA: TGTGCCAGCAGCGGTCGACTAGCGGGGGGGCCGGTGAAAGAGACCCAGTACTTC
CDR3 protein: CASSGRLAGGPVKETQYF

J gene: TRBJ1-5
CDR3 length: 14
D gene: -
V gene: TRBV24-1
clone size: -
CDR3 DNA: TGTGCCACCAGTAATAGTAGATGGAATCAGCCCCAGCATTTT
CDR3 protein: CATSNSRWNQPQHF

J gene: TRBJ2-3
CDR3 length: 14
D gene: -
V gene: TRBV9
clone size: many
CDR3 DNA: TGTGCCAGCAGCGCTCGAGGTACCACAGATACGCAGTATTTT
CDR3 protein: CASSARGTTDTQYF

J gene: TRBJ1-2
CDR3 length: 16
D gene: -
V gene: TRBV4-1
clone size: -
CDR3 DNA: TGCGCCAGCAGCCCATCCGGTGGGGGCGAAAACTATGGCTACACCTTC
CDR3 protein: CASSPSGGGENYGYTF

J gene: TRBJ2-3
CDR3 length: 12
D gene: -
V gene: TRBV27
clone size: -
CDR3 DNA: TGTGCCAGCAGTTTAGCAGAAGGTACGCAGTATTTT
CDR3 protein: CASSLAEGTQYF

J gene: TRBJ2-1
CDR3 length: 14
D gene: TRBD1
V gene: TRBV29-1
clone size: once
CDR3 DNA: TGCAGCGTGGAAGACAGGGCCGTCTACAATGAGGAGTTCTTC
CDR3 protein: CSVEDRAVYNEEFF

J gene: TRBJ1-1
CDR3 length: 13
D gene: TRBD1
V gene: TRBV7-9
clone size: many
CDR3 DNA: TGTGCCAGCAGCTTACAGGGGGACACTGAAGCTTTCTTT
CDR3 protein: CASSLQGDTEAFF

J gene: TRBJ2-5
CDR3 length: 13
D gene: -
V gene: TRBV11-3
clone size: -
CDR3 DNA: TGTGCCAGCAGCTCCCCGGGGGATACGGCCCAGTACTTC
CDR3 protein: CASSSPGDTAQYF

J gene: TRBJ1-2
CDR3 length: 14
D gene: TRBD1
V gene: TRBV9
clone size: few
CDR3 DNA: TGTGCCAGCAGCGTAGCCCAGGGGGCGAAGGGCTACACCTTC
CDR3 protein: CASSVAQGAKGYTF

J gene: TRBJ1-2
CDR3 length: 12
D gene: TRBD1
V gene: TRBV6-6
clone size: -
CDR3 DNA: TGTGCCAGCCTGACAGGGGGCTATGGCTACACCTTC
CDR3 protein: CASLTGGYGYTF

J gene: TRBJ1-3
CDR3 length: 15
D gene: -
V gene: TRBV18
clone size: few
CDR3 DNA: TGTGCCAGCTCACCAGGCAGTGTCTCTGGAAACACCATATATTTT
CDR3 protein: CASSPGSVSGNTIYF

J gene: TRBJ2-7
CDR3 length: 15
D gene: TRBD1
V gene: TRBV5-1
clone size: -
CDR3 DNA: TGCGCCAGCAGCCACGGGACAGCCCTCGAGGACGAGCAGTACTTC
CDR3 protein: CASSHGTALEDEQYF

J gene: TRBJ1-6
CDR3 length: 15
D gene: TRBD1
V gene: TRBV27
clone size: -
CDR3 DNA: TGTGCCAGCAGTTGGGACAGGCCCGGAGGGTCACCCCTCCACTTT
CDR3 protein: CASSWDRPGGSPLHF

J gene: TRBJ2-3
CDR3 length: 17
D gene: TRBD2
V gene: TRBV5-1
clone size: once
CDR3 DNA: TGCGCCAGCAGCTTGGTGTCTAGCGGGGAGGCCACAGATACGCAGTATTTT
CDR3 protein: CASSLVSSGEATDTQYF

J gene: TRBJ1-6
CDR3 length: 17
D gene: -
V gene: TRBV6-2/TRBV6-3
clone size: -
CDR3 DNA: TGTGCCTGCCAACTGGGGATCCGTCGCTCCTATAATTCACCCCTCCACTTT
CDR3 protein: CACQLGIRRSYNSPLHF

J gene: TRBJ2-7
CDR3 length: 14
D gene: -
V gene: TRBV9
clone size: -
CDR3 DNA: TGTGCCAGCAGCGTAGATGCAGGGCCCTACGAGCAGTACTTC
CDR3 protein: CASSVDAGPYEQYF

J gene: TRBJ2-3
CDR3 length: 16
D gene: -
V gene: TRBV29-1
clone size: -
CDR3 DNA: TGCAGCGTGACCGGTGGGCCCTCGGTCCCTACAGATACGCAGTATTTT
CDR3 protein: CSVTGGPSVPTDTQYF